This record covers a single T cell receptor (beta chain). Each subset's genomic DNA was split evenly across several immunoSEQ plates. The protocol was immunoSEQ multiplex PCR, while the TCRdb copy is restricted to in-frame clones and leaves out a portion. The top ten clones hold around 13% of a sample with about 480,000 clones, 75% to 80% of them seen once. The data are from a study of shared clonotypes between healthy human individuals. CDR3 length equals 18 residues. The V gene end was trimmed by 4 bases and the J gene end by 4 bases; junction bases not matched to a gene: 9. Germline CDR1 SEHNR, CDR2 FQNEAQ (reference sequence).

The sequenced material came from PBMCs. The genes are TRBV7-9 and TRBJ2-4, with 14 bases identical to TRBD2. The TCR sequence derives from a woman aged 35 to 49 in good health. Some clones in this sample may be carry-over from other donors' samples. CDR3 sequence: CASSSGTSGRGPKNIQYF. Written as DNA, the CDR3 is TGTGCCAGCAGCTCCGGGACTAGCGGGAGAGGCCCAAAAAACATTCAGTACTTC.